This T cell receptor beta chain was sequenced for a study of T cells in Graves' hyperthyroidism and ophthalmopathy. What was amplified from RNA transcripts were TCR beta CDR3 regions. Initially, a first-round RT-PCR of the TCR CDR3 employed the HTBI primer set. TCRdb independently ran MiXCR on the multiplex PCR reads; one entry per CDR3 protein. In the table there are around 520,000 distinct CDR3 sequences, around 15% of which are singletons. This clonotype was counted only a few times. Sequencing input: blood. This clonotype originated in a woman between 40 and 55 years old with Graves' hyperthyroidism.

The CDR3 spells CASSLGGGMWSPLHF. Here the CDR3 DNA reads TGTGCCAGCAGCCTAGGGGGGGGGATGTGGTCACCCCTCCACTTT. V gene TRBV7-8 combines with J gene TRBJ1-6; D might be TRBD1 (6 bases). Germline CDR1 SGHVS, CDR2 FQNEAQ. The CDR3 runs 15 residues. V shed 5 bases and J shed 10 bases, with 18 bases lying between them.